The clone carrying this T cell receptor (beta chain) was counted between two and nine times. After removal of 0 bases from V and 8 bases from J, the junction contained 4 bases not matched to a gene. CDR1 is SEHNR, CDR2 FQNEAQ, per germline (reference sequence). The CDR3 loop spans 14 amino acids. This sample stems from a study of regulatory T cells in long-lasting Graves disease. Time point: newly diagnosed GD, antithyroid drugs for less than 3 months. From PBMCs, RNA was extracted and then used to make the TCR library. Sequencing libraries for TCR beta were prepared with iRepertoire HTBI primers and Arm-PCR of CDR3 regions. TCRdb ran MiXCR on the multiplex PCR reads and lists one entry per CDR3 protein. The sample has around 460,000 distinct CDR3 sequences, 14% seen once. These data were also filed under a second study, of T cells in Graves' hyperthyroidism and ophthalmopathy.

The source is a woman in her forties or fifties with Graves disease. Material: peripheral blood mononuclear cells (PBMCs), obtained at new diagnosis, from a patient treated with antithyroid drugs. This sequence joins TRBV7-9 and TRBJ2-1; 7 bases match TRBD2. This CDR3 reads CASSLASLADEQFF. As DNA, the CDR3 is TGTGCCAGCAGCTTAGCGTCCCTAGCGGATGAGCAGTTCTTC.